This TCR beta chain was observed in a study of T cells in localized non-small cell lung cancer. Produced via immunoSEQ multiplex PCR; TCRdb's table is partial and in-frame only. The repertoire holds more than 30,000 clones, nearly 90% seen once, with less than 5% in the top ten. With respect to this clone: Its target is unknown.

Broader study findings: Higher adjacent-lung clonality was associated with shorter survival. For the top 100 tumor clones, a median about 60 also appeared in adjacent lung.

The length of the CDR3 is 19 residues. Looked up from germline, CDR1 is SGHTA and CDR2 is FQGNSA. Trimming at V came to 4 bases and at J to 5 bases, leaving 16 bases not matched to a gene. The chain is built from TRBV7-2 and TRBJ2-2, with 10 bases fitting TRBD2. The sequencing used peripheral blood mononuclear cells, collected before any cancer treatment. The receptor comes from a woman aged 40-69 years with stage III lung adenocarcinoma. In nucleotides, the CDR3 is TGTGCCAGCAGCTCTCCCCCCCGGGTAGCGGGGGGTCGTACCGGGGAGCTGTTTTTT. Protein product: CASSSPPRVAGGRTGELFF.